This TCR beta chain was observed in a study of blood T cell repertoires in COVID-19. Study overall: Both acute and convalescent COVID-19 samples were obtained from the United States, Italy and Spain.

V was trimmed by 4 bases and J by 6 bases, leaving 14 bases between them. Germline V gene data show CDR1 as LGHDT and CDR2 as YNNKEL (reference sequence). The CDR3 sequence is 14 residues long. In the original workflow: How many nucleated cells were present was estimated from reference gene primer amplification. Only in-frame clones appear in the TCRdb table, and some are missing; sequencing was by immunoSEQ multiplex PCR. The V and J calls and clone size are taken from that table; D and trimming were inferred from the DNA. The repertoire holds 150,000 to 170,000 clones, with around 82% as singletons. Seattle cases were enrolled at active infection and followed longitudinally.

This chain uses TRBV3-1 (or the pseudogene TRBV3-2) with TRBJ2-3, with unresolved D. The receptor's source is a man aged 60 to 69 with COVID-19, enrolled during active disease. The sample consisted of peripheral blood. As DNA, the CDR3 is TGTGCCAGCAGCCCGCGTTCGGCGGCGGATACGCAGTATTTT. This translates into CASSPRSAADTQYF.